These 22 T cell receptor beta chains came from one sample sequenced in a study of cytomegalovirus exposure and HLA in healthy donors. Sequencing was performed with immunoSEQ multiplex PCR; in TCRdb, only in-frame clones are kept and a portion is missing. Of a few hundred thousand clones listed, 90% are singletons. Sequencing was carried out using PBMCs. These receptors were obtained from a woman aged 18-29 years in good health and CMV-seronegative.

This chain connects TRBV7-9 to TRBJ1-5; no firm D call. V was cut by 1 base and J by 9 bases, with 10 bases left in between. The CDR3 is made up of 13 amino acids. Per germline, CDR1 SEHNR and CDR2 FQNEAQ (reference sequence). CDR3 in amino acids: CASSLEGGGPQHF. The CDR3 nucleotides are TGTGCCAGCAGCTTAGAAGGTGGAGGGCCCCAGCATTTT.

This chain joins TRBV27 and TRBJ2-7; no firm D call. V lost 6 bases and J lost 5, with 14 bases in between. CDR3 length: 13 residues. The V gene's germline CDR1 is MNHEY and CDR2 SMNVEV (reference sequence). CDR3 amino acids: CASSIAPGNEQYF. CDR3 bases: TGTGCCAGCAGCATAGCCCCCGGTAACGAGCAGTACTTC.

The J gene is TRBJ1-4, the V gene TRBV4-1; 8 bases match TRBD1. Germline CDR1 and CDR2: MGHRA and YSYEKL. J was trimmed by 7 bases and V by 3 bases; bases with no gene match: 4. The CDR3 runs to 14 residues. CDR3 DNA: TGCGCCAGCAGCCACCGGGACAGGCTTGAAAAACTGTTTTTT. Its translation is CASSHRDRLEKLFF.

The chain combines TRBV6-5 with TRBJ1-1; 8 nucleotides align to TRBD1. After removal of 2 bases from V and 5 bases from J, the junction contained 10 bases not matched to a gene. Germline V gene data show CDR1 as MNHEY and CDR2 as SVGAGI. The length of the CDR3 is 16 residues. The CDR3 bases are TGTGCCAGCAGTTACACACTCGACAGGGGTGGGACTGAAGCTTTCTTT. As protein: CASSYTLDRGGTEAFF.

The chain is built from TRBV5-1 and TRBJ1-6; D perhaps matches TRBD1 (6 bases). Germline V gives CDR1 SGHRS, CDR2 YFSETQ. V was pared by 4 bases and J by 0 bases, with 11 bases between. The CDR3 length is 16 residues. This CDR3 reads CASSQGQSSYNSPLHF. The CDR3 nucleotides read TGCGCCAGCAGCCAGGGACAAAGCTCCTATAATTCACCCCTCCACTTT.

The CDR3 nucleotides read TGTGCCAGCACTTCTCAGGGCGACTCCTTTAGCAATCAGCCCCAGCATTTT. Translation: CASTSQGDSFSNQPQHF. The chain recombines TRBV28 with TRBJ1-5; weak D call: TRBD1 (5 bases). This CDR3 has 17 residues. The germline V gene has CDR1 MDHEN and CDR2 SYDVKM. Trimming removed 7 bases from V and 0 bases from J, with 19 bases in between.

This chain links TRBV7-6 with TRBJ2-1, with D perhaps TRBD1 (6 bases). Trimming cost V 6 bases and J 9 bases, with 24 bases left between them. This CDR3 spans 16 amino acids. Germline values: CDR1 SGHVS, CDR2 FNYEAQ. The CDR3 DNA is TGTGCCAGCAGTCGCGAGGGGGATGGGCTATATGGTGAGCAGTTCTTC. Protein: CASSREGDGLYGEQFF. Combining the CDR3 with reference TRBV7-6 and TRBJ2-1 gives the whole variable domain GAGVSQSPRYKVTKRGQDVALRCDPISGHVSLYWYRQALGQGPEFLTYFNYEAQQDKSGLPNDRFSAERPEGSISTLTIQRTEQRDSAMYRCASSREGDGLYGEQFFGPGTRLTVL.

This CDR3 reads CASSNGGPLSYEQYF. The CDR3, as DNA: TGTGCCAGCAGCAACGGGGGGCCCCTCTCCTACGAGCAGTACTTC. The V call is TRBV6-5, the J call TRBJ2-7, with D possibly being TRBD2 (7 bases). Germline V gene lookup returns CDR1 MNHEY and CDR2 SVGAGI. The V and J ends lost 6 bases and 0 bases respectively, with 15 bases between them. The CDR3 contains 15 residues.

The chain carries TRBV2 and TRBJ2-3; 9 bases match TRBD1. The germline gives CDR1 SNHLY, CDR2 FYNNEI. There are 15 residues in the CDR3. Trimming removed 3 bases from V and 4 bases from J; junction bases left unmatched: 5. CDR3 region: CASSEGQGVADTQYF. The CDR3 bases are TGTGCCAGCAGTGAGGGACAGGGTGTTGCAGATACGCAGTATTTT.

This clone was counted once. The rearrangement uses TRBV5-6 and TRBJ1-6, with no clear D. The CDR3 loop spans 15 amino acids. The germline V gene encodes CDR1 SGHDT and CDR2 YYEEEE. V was shortened by 6 bases and J by 3 bases, with 13 bases between the two germline ends. CDR3 nucleotides: TGTGCCAGCACCCGTACAGAGAACTATAATTCACCCCTCCACTTT. Its protein is CASTRTENYNSPLHF.

The chain combines TRBV7-3 with TRBJ1-2; D possibly corresponds to TRBD1 (5 bases). The CDR3 extends over 13 amino acids. Germline V CDR1 and CDR2: SGHTA, FQGTGA. V gave up 5 bases and J gave up 4 bases, with 11 bases separating them. CDR3 sequence (DNA): TGTGCCAGCAGCCCCTTACAGGTCTATGGCTACACCTTC. It yields the protein CASSPLQVYGYTF.

The J gene is TRBJ2-5, the V gene TRBV5-1; possible D gene TRBD2, 6 bases. CDR3 length equals 14 residues. The germline V and J ends were trimmed by 0 bases and 5 bases, with 11 bases remaining between them. Germline V CDR1 and CDR2: SGHRS, YFSETQ. The CDR3 region has the DNA TGCGCCAGCAGCTTGGGGGGAGGCCGGGAGACCCAGTACTTC. Translating it yields CASSLGGGRETQYF.

The gene calls are TRBV7-6 and TRBJ1-5; D uncertain. Germline V CDR1 and CDR2: SGHVS, FNYEAQ. V dropped 1 base and J dropped 3 bases, with 13 bases sitting between them. This CDR3 contains 16 residues. CDR3 protein: CASSLGTAGYNQPQHF. The CDR3 DNA reads as TGTGCCAGCAGCTTAGGCACGGCAGGCTACAATCAGCCCCAGCATTTT. The entire variable domain, with the rest obtained from reference TRBV7-6 and TRBJ1-5, is as follows: GAGVSQSPRYKVTKRGQDVALRCDPISGHVSLYWYRQALGQGPEFLTYFNYEAQQDKSGLPNDRFSAERPEGSISTLTIQRTEQRDSAMYRCASSLGTAGYNQPQHFGDGTRLSIL.

This clone was recorded once. The chain links TRBV11-2 to TRBJ1-5; D gene unclear. This CDR3 comprises 12 residues. Germline CDR1 SGHAT, CDR2 FQNNGV. The ends were cut back, 11 bases at V and 2 bases at J, with 10 bases in the middle. The DNA of the CDR3 is TGTGCCCACCGTCGGGGCAATCAGCCCCAGCATTTT. Its translation: CAHRRGNQPQHF. The whole variable domain, filled in from reference TRBV11-2 and TRBJ1-5, reads EAGVAQSPRYKIIEKRQSVAFWCNPISGHATLYWYQQILGQGPKLLIQFQNNGVVDDSQLPKDRFSAERLKGVDSTLKIQPAKLEDSAVYLCAHRRGNQPQHFGDGTRLSIL.

This chain uses TRBV5-6 with TRBJ2-1; D is perhaps TRBD1 (6 bases). CDR1 is SGHDT and CDR2 is YYEEEE in the germline V gene. The V and J ends lost 0 bases and 8 bases respectively, with 12 bases between them. This CDR3 has 14 amino acids. CDR3 in amino acids: CASSLGVGGDEQFF. DNA for the CDR3: TGTGCCAGCAGCTTGGGAGTAGGGGGTGATGAGCAGTTCTTC.

This chain links TRBV27 with TRBJ2-5, with D possibly TRBD2 on 5 matching bases. Germline CDR1 MNHEY, CDR2 SMNVEV (reference sequence). This CDR3 region has 13 residues. V shed 5 bases and J shed 2 bases, with 9 bases lying between them. In nucleotides, the CDR3 is TGTGCCAGCAGTATGACGGGACAAGAGACCCAGTACTTC. The encoded protein is CASSMTGQETQYF.

The V call is TRBV7-9, the J call TRBJ1-5; maybe TRBD1 (5 bases). Trimming took off 3 bases at V and 7 bases at J, with 7 bases between the two ends. This CDR3 spans 12 amino acids. Per germline, CDR1 SEHNR and CDR2 FQNEAQ (reference sequence). The CDR3 nucleotides read TGTGCCAGCAGCTTCCAGGGACAGCCCCAGCATTTT. This codes for CASSFQGQPQHF.

Concerning this clone: Other DNA sequences from this sample encode an identical CDR3 as well. The J gene is TRBJ1-1, the V gene TRBV6-4; D is perhaps TRBD1 (6 bases). Trimming took 4 bases from V and 1 from J, leaving 7 bases between them. In germline, CDR1 is MRHNA, CDR2 SNTAGT. The CDR3 loop spans 13 amino acids. CDR3 bases: TGTGCCAGCAGTGGGACAGAGAACACTGAAGCTTTCTTT. It yields the protein CASSGTENTEAFF.

The chain combines TRBV27 with TRBJ2-1; maybe TRBD2 (7 bases). This CDR3 has 13 residues. V lost 8 bases, J lost 5 bases, and 13 bases lay in between. Germline V lookup: CDR1 MNHEY, CDR2 SMNVEV (reference sequence). The CDR3 DNA is TGTGCCAGCGAAGGGGGGGACGACAATGAGCAGTTCTTC. Amino acid sequence: CASEGGDDNEQFF.

The rearrangement links TRBV11-2 to TRBJ2-7; D unresolved. The ends were cut back, 0 bases at V and 2 bases at J, with 5 bases in the middle. CDR3 length: 13 amino acids. CDR1 SGHAT and CDR2 FQNNGV come from the germline V gene. CDR3 in amino acids: CASSLDSAYEQYF. The CDR3 DNA reads as TGTGCCAGCAGCTTAGATTCCGCCTACGAGCAGTACTTC.

V and J are TRBV7-2 and TRBJ1-5, with 8 nucleotides matching TRBD1. Germline V gives CDR1 SGHTA, CDR2 FQGNSA. Losses at the gene ends were 2 bases for V and 6 bases for J; bases not matched to a gene: 3. This CDR3 has 14 amino acids. The CDR3 loop reads CASSLIRGRQPQHF. The DNA for the CDR3 is TGTGCCAGCAGCTTAATCAGGGGGCGTCAGCCCCAGCATTTT.

The chain recombines TRBV5-4 with TRBJ2-2; no clear D gene. This CDR3 contains 14 residues. The germline gives CDR1 SGHNT, CDR2 YYREEE (reference sequence). Trimming pared 4 bases from V and 6 bases from J, leaving 13 bases between. The CDR3 protein is CASSPTRYAGELFF. DNA of the CDR3: TGTGCCAGCAGCCCCACGAGGTACGCCGGGGAGCTGTTTTTT.